These 17 T cell receptor beta chains originate from one sample sequenced in a study of technical replicates of blood from a handful of donors. TCRdb's table, derived via immunoSEQ multiplex PCR, lists solely in-frame clones and lacks some. The table lists approximately 79,000 clones, 85% to 95% of them singletons. The sample was T cells isolated from PBMCs. The origin of the receptors is a human donor in good health.

This rearrangement joins TRBV15 to TRBJ1-3; D gene uncertain. Germline CDR1 reads LNHNV; CDR2 reads YYDKDF (reference sequence). The CDR3 contains 15 residues. Trimming pared 0 bases from V and 0 bases from J, leaving 6 bases between. CDR3 DNA sequence: TGTGCCACCAGCAGAGATACATTCTCTGGAAACACCATATATTTT. This translates into CATSRDTFSGNTIYF. The entire variable domain, with the rest obtained from reference TRBV15 and TRBJ1-3, is as follows: DAMVIQNPRYQVTQFGKPVTLSCSQTLNHNVMYWYQQKSSQAPKLLFHYYDKDFNNEADTPDNFQSRRPNTSFCFLDIRSPGLGDTAMYLCATSRDTFSGNTIYFGEGSWLTVV.

The V gene is TRBV19, the J gene TRBJ1-5; 8 nucleotides match TRBD1. Per germline, CDR1 LNHDA and CDR2 SQIVND (reference sequence). Losses at the gene ends were 6 bases for V and 9 bases for J; bases not matched to a gene: 16. The CDR3 runs 16 residues. The CDR3 spells CASSPRSGGGLRPQHF. CDR3 bases: TGTGCCAGTAGCCCTCGGTCAGGGGGCGGACTGAGGCCCCAGCATTTT.

This clone was counted only a few times. The V call is TRBV7-2, the J call TRBJ1-2, with a possible D match to TRBD1 (5 bases). Trimming took off 3 bases at V and 4 bases at J, with 6 bases between the two ends. Looked up from germline, CDR1 is SGHTA and CDR2 is FQGNSA. This CDR3 region has 12 residues. The CDR3, as DNA: TGTGCCAGCAGCTTCGACAGCTATGGCTACACCTTC. Its protein product is CASSFDSYGYTF. Looking up the rest from reference TRBV7-2 and TRBJ1-2 gives the full variable domain: GAGVSQSPSNKVTEKGKDVELRCDPISGHTALYWYRQSLGQGLEFLIYFQGNSAPDKSGLPSDRFSAERTGGSVSTLTIQRTQQEDSAVYLCASSFDSYGYTFGSGTRLTVV.

The chain employs TRBV13 and TRBJ2-7, with TRBD1 matching 7 bases. V lost 5 bases to trimming and J lost 6 bases; unmatched junction nucleotides: 16. CDR3 length: 16 residues. Germline-derived CDR1 and CDR2 are PRHDT and FYEKMQ (reference sequence). CDR3: CASSRKEDRAILEQYF. CDR3 sequence (DNA): TGTGCCAGCAGCCGCAAAGAAGACAGGGCGATCCTCGAGCAGTACTTC.

V usage is TRBV19 and J usage is TRBJ1-5; no reliable D call. V lost 3 bases and J lost 3, with 12 bases in between. The germline gives CDR1 LNHDA, CDR2 SQIVND (reference sequence). The CDR3 consists of 15 residues. The CDR3 nucleotides read TGTGCCAGTAGTATGAGTAAACAGCTCAATCAGCCCCAGCATTTT. The encoded protein is CASSMSKQLNQPQHF.

The chain combines TRBV18 with TRBJ1-5; D unresolved. CDR1 KGHSH and CDR2 LQKENI come from the germline V gene. V dropped 2 bases and J dropped 5 bases, with 7 bases sitting between them. The CDR3 contains 13 residues. CDR3 sequence (DNA): TGTGCCAGCTCACCAGGGCTCGATCAGCCCCAGCATTTT. It codes for CASSPGLDQPQHF.

The chain has TRBV5-1 and TRBJ1-4, with D tentatively TRBD1 (5 bases). The CDR3 is 14 amino acids. V lost 0 bases, J lost 6 bases, and 9 bases lay in between. The germline CDR1 and CDR2 sequences are SGHRS and YFSETQ. CDR3 amino acids: CASSLAGVDEKLFF. The CDR3 nucleotides read TGCGCCAGCAGCTTGGCGGGGGTCGATGAAAAACTGTTTTTT.

The chain couples TRBV29-1 to TRBJ2-1, with D perhaps matching TRBD2 (5 bases). This CDR3 has 13 residues. V was shortened by 4 bases and J by 4 bases, with 11 bases between the two germline ends. Germline assignment: CDR1 SQVTM and CDR2 ANQGSEA. CDR3 sequence: CSVVGGPYNEQFF. CDR3 DNA sequence: TGCAGCGTTGTGGGCGGGCCTTACAATGAGCAGTTCTTC.

The chain has TRBV4-3 and TRBJ2-2, with a possible D match to TRBD2 (6 bases). Trimming pared 8 bases from V and 5 bases from J, leaving 12 bases between. The CDR3 runs to 13 residues. The V gene's germline CDR1 is LGHNA and CDR2 YSLEER. DNA of the CDR3: TGCGCCAGCTCGGAGGCGGGAACCGGGGAGCTGTTTTTT. Translating gives CASSEAGTGELFF.

The chain uses TRBV4-3 and TRBJ2-7; TRBD2 matches 13 bases. V was pared by 3 bases and J by 0 bases, with 11 bases of the junction left unmatched. The germline V gene has CDR1 LGHNA and CDR2 YSLEER. This CDR3 has 19 amino acids. As DNA, the CDR3 is TGCGCCAGCAGCCATGCTACTAGCGGGAGGGGAGGGGGCTCCTACGAGCAGTACTTC. Translated: CASSHATSGRGGGSYEQYF.

J is TRBJ1-1 and V is TRBV27; no reliable D call. CDR3 length: 13 amino acids. Germline loops: CDR1 MNHEY, CDR2 SMNVEV (reference sequence). The V end was cut by 8 bases, the J end by 4 bases, with 14 bases between. The CDR3 spells CASLFSEGTEAFF. In DNA form, the CDR3 reads TGTGCCAGCTTATTCTCGGAGGGCACTGAAGCTTTCTTT.

This rearrangement joins TRBV27 to TRBJ1-6, with 7 bases aligning to TRBD1. With V trimmed by 4 bases and J by 6 bases, 9 bases remained unmatched. Per germline, CDR1 MNHEY and CDR2 SMNVEV (reference sequence). The CDR3 runs to 16 residues. CDR3 loop: CASSSPGQIFNSPLHF. The CDR3 DNA follows: TGTGCCAGCAGTTCCCCGGGACAGATATTTAATTCACCCCTCCACTTT.

The genes are TRBV7-6 and TRBJ2-7; D possibly corresponds to TRBD1 (6 bases). V was cut by 5 bases and J by 2 bases, with 13 bases left in between. This CDR3 has 14 residues. Germline V gene data show CDR1 as SGHVS and CDR2 as FNYEAQ. Here the CDR3 reads CASSLSPGAYEQYF. CDR3 in DNA: TGTGCCAGCAGCCTATCCCCAGGGGCCTACGAGCAGTACTTC.

The rearrangement joins TRBV9 to TRBJ2-1; D is perhaps TRBD2 (7 bases). Germline CDR1 and CDR2: SGDLS and YYNGEE. The CDR3 is 13 residues long. Trimming cost V 6 bases and J 9 bases, with 16 bases left between them. This CDR3 reads CASTLAGEGEQFF. In DNA, the CDR3 is TGTGCCAGCACCTTAGCAGGGGAGGGTGAGCAGTTCTTC.

This clone has just one count. This rearrangement joins TRBV30 to TRBJ1-4; D is uncertain. V was shortened by 0 bases and J by 13 bases, with 12 bases between the two germline ends. The CDR3 has 12 amino acids. Germline lookup yields CDR1 GTSNPN and CDR2 SVGIG (reference sequence). The CDR3 region has the DNA TGTGCCTGGAGTGTACCCGGAGGACGACTGTTTTTT. This translates into CAWSVPGGRLFF.

This chain uses TRBV4-3 with TRBJ2-3; no clear D gene. This CDR3 contains 13 residues. Germline V CDR1 and CDR2: LGHNA, YSLEER. V was shortened by 3 bases and J by 3 bases, with 7 bases between the two germline ends. CDR3 sequence reads: CASSHSRTDTQYF. In DNA, the CDR3 is TGCGCCAGCAGCCACTCCCGGACAGATACGCAGTATTTT.

The CDR3 sequence is CASSKSSLVTETQYF. CDR3 nucleotide sequence: TGCGCCAGCAGCAAATCATCACTAGTTACCGAGACCCAGTACTTC. The V call is TRBV5-1, the J call TRBJ2-5; D is perhaps TRBD2 (5 bases). The CDR3 length is 15 residues. Germline V lookup: CDR1 SGHRS, CDR2 YFSETQ. Trimming removed 4 bases from V and 5 bases from J, with 18 bases in between.